The rows below give T cell receptor beta chains drawn from one sample of a study of T cell responses to AZD1222 COVID-19 vaccine. Assay used: immunoSEQ multiplex PCR; TCRdb lists only in-frame clones, some missing. The table has fewer than 300,000 clones, over 90% seen once. The sample was peripheral blood, taken on day 0 of AZD1222 vaccination. Receptor source: an adult in good health. Each CDR3 is given with its conserved first and last residue.

v_call	j_call	cdr3_aa
TRBV5-8	TRBJ2-7	CASSPRLAGDEQYF
TRBV12-3/TRBV12-4	TRBJ1-5	CASSSRSNQPQHF
TRBV3-1/TRBV3-2	TRBJ2-7	CASSYREPYEQYF
TRBV18	TRBJ1-5	CASSPGTAGQPQHF
TRBV2	TRBJ2-3	CASSEGFTDTQYF
TRBV11-2	TRBJ1-2	CASRPHTGNGYTF
TRBV5-1	TRBJ1-3	CASSPATGAGNTIYF
TRBV5-4	TRBJ2-5	CASSGEPGNLQETQYF
TRBV2	TRBJ2-5	CASSPERQETQYF
TRBV2	TRBJ2-6	CASSYRPPLGSGANVLTF
TRBV10-2	TRBJ2-1	CASSEPGQETYNEQFF
TRBV28	TRBJ1-3	CASSARGRHFSGNTIYF
TRBV5-1	TRBJ1-5	CASSDGQRNQPQHF
TRBV4-1	TRBJ2-7	CASSQVGRGYEQYF
TRBV7-2	TRBJ2-3	CASSLERFTDTQYF
TRBV28	TRBJ1-2	CASSSSVGYTF
TRBV5-4	TRBJ2-1	CASSLSDNEQFF
TRBV14	TRBJ1-4	CASSPRLTNEKLFF
TRBV7-3	TRBJ2-1	CASSPGDVSYNEQFF
TRBV28	TRBJ1-3	CASIDNRWNSGNTIYF
TRBV28	TRBJ1-5	CASTRRALRQPQHF
TRBV28	TRBJ2-7	CASRSYRGRDLYEQYF
TRBV28	TRBJ1-1	CASGPNTNTEAFF
TRBV7-9	TRBJ2-6	CASGTTFSGANVLTF
TRBV5-1	TRBJ2-2	CASSLGPTGELFF
TRBV25-1	TRBJ1-6	CASSATGDNSPLHF
TRBV19	TRBJ1-1	CASSIVDTNTEAFF
TRBV20-1	TRBJ1-1	CSARGSAEAFF
TRBV3-1/TRBV3-2	TRBJ2-7	CASSQRVSGSSYEQYF
TRBV11-2	TRBJ1-2	CASSFGDYGYTF
TRBV27	TRBJ1-1	CASSLLGEGAFF
TRBV19	TRBJ1-4	CASSEVANEKLFF
TRBV6-2/TRBV6-3	TRBJ2-3	CASSYGFGARPDTQYF
TRBV11-2	TRBJ2-5	CASSPGTSGSGETQYF
TRBV5-1	TRBJ2-3	CASSPDRGHTDTQYF
TRBV11-1	TRBJ1-1	CASSDRGRKAFF
TRBV30	TRBJ1-1	CAWSGSWNLNTEAFF
TRBV6-1	TRBJ1-1	CASSEFTKREAFF
TRBV2	TRBJ2-2	CASSGENTGELFF
TRBV7-6	TRBJ2-3	CASSWQSTDTQYF
TRBV4-1	TRBJ1-2	CASSQRQGDGYGYTF
TRBV28	TRBJ2-3	CASSSSFVRDTQYF
TRBV18	TRBJ2-7	CASSPRGQGGYEQYF
TRBV28	TRBJ1-4	CASSPTLGQNEKLFF
TRBV29-1	TRBJ2-3	CSAKSGVAGGTDTQYF
TRBV20-1	TRBJ1-2	CSFTGNYGYTF
TRBV2	TRBJ1-5	CASRPTGNQPQHF
TRBV10-2	TRBJ2-7	CASKSSGGAYEQYF
TRBV28	TRBJ2-5	CASSSGQQETQYF
TRBV7-3	TRBJ1-6	CASSLVGGDSPLHF
TRBV4-2	TRBJ1-3	CASSLSGLFSGNTIYF
TRBV12-3/TRBV12-4	TRBJ2-7	CASRLAGAGEQYF
TRBV7-2	TRBJ2-3	CASSQDPGATDTQYF
TRBV3-1/TRBV3-2	TRBJ2-7	CASSQDETVQYF